This T cell receptor beta chain was recovered during a study of Graves' ophthalmopathy and Graves' hyperthyroidism. RNA transcripts were the source from which TCR beta CDR3 regions were amplified. First-round RT-PCR used HTBI primers; second-round multiplex PCR followed. TCRdb independently ran MiXCR on the multiplex PCR reads; one entry per CDR3 protein. Of roughly 380,000 distinct CDR3 sequences listed, about 16% were seen once; the top ten hold about 7%. Concerning this clonotype itself: No antigen is known for it.

Overall study findings and caveats: With just under 90% sensitivity and 70% to 82% specificity, a 13-signature model separated ophthalmopathy from stable hyperthyroidism.

Germline V lookup: CDR1 LNHNV, CDR2 YYDKDF (reference sequence). Trimming cost V 4 bases and J 5 bases, with 10 bases left between them. This CDR3 spans 13 amino acids. The sequenced sample was peripheral blood. This clonotype was sampled from a woman aged 18-35 years with stable Graves' hyperthyroidism. This chain joins TRBV15 and TRBJ2-3; a weak D match, TRBD2 (6 bases). CDR3 protein: CATSKMGGDTQYF. The CDR3 DNA follows: TGTGCCACCAGCAAGATGGGGGGAGATACGCAGTATTTT. Full variable domain (remainder filled in from reference TRBV15 and TRBJ2-3): DAMVIQNPRYQVTQFGKPVTLSCSQTLNHNVMYWYQQKSSQAPKLLFHYYDKDFNNEADTPDNFQSRRPNTSFCFLDIRSPGLGDTAMYLCATSKMGGDTQYFGPGTRLTVL.